Each of the 6 T cell receptor beta chains below was sequenced from the same sample in a study of a mutant IDH1 vaccine in newly diagnosed glioma. The repertoire was sequenced with immunoSEQ multiplex PCR; TCRdb's copy has only in-frame clones and lacks some. This sample has roughly 50,000 clones, with around 82% found just once. This sample's time point: week 5, during vaccination. Topical imiquimod accompanied each vaccine dose, which consisted of 300 ug of mutant IDH1 20-mer peptide. The antigens of these receptors remain unknown. This specimen consisted of PBMCs, obtained from a glioma patient whose treatment included an IDH1 peptide vaccine. The receptors stem from a woman under 30 with glioma. Some clones in this sample may be carry-over from other donors' samples.

V and J are TRBV30 and TRBJ2-2, with 7 bases matching TRBD2. V was pared by 3 bases and J by 8 bases, with 9 bases of the junction left unmatched. The CDR3 covers 14 residues. Germline V gene sequence: CDR1 GTSNPN, CDR2 SVGIG (reference sequence). CDR3 loop: CAWRRTKAGGELFF. The CDR3 region has the DNA TGTGCCTGGAGAAGAACGAAAGCGGGAGGGGAGCTGTTTTTT.

The chain joins TRBV6-4 to TRBJ2-5, with D possibly matching TRBD1 (5 bases). With 0 bases removed from V and 2 bases from J, the gap between germline ends came to 10 bases. The CDR3 loop spans 15 amino acids. Germline loops: CDR1 MRHNA, CDR2 SNTAGT. The CDR3 coding sequence is TGTGCCAGCAGTGACTCTCCAGGGTCACAAGAGACCCAGTACTTC. This encodes CASSDSPGSQETQYF.

The chain's CDR3 is CASSSMDGTYEQYF. The CDR3 nucleotides are TGTGCCAGCAGCTCGATGGACGGTACCTACGAGCAGTACTTC. V gene TRBV5-4 combines with J gene TRBJ2-7; the D is unclear. The CDR3 contains 14 residues. From germline, CDR1 is SGHNT and CDR2 YYREEE (reference sequence). The V end lost 3 bases, the J end lost 2 bases, and 12 bases lay between the germline ends.

The chain uses TRBV7-2 and TRBJ1-5; D unresolved. The CDR3 spans 15 residues. The V end was cut by 2 bases, the J end by 3 bases, with 11 bases between. Germline V gene lookup returns CDR1 SGHTA and CDR2 FQGNSA. CDR3 residues: CASSLNGVLNQPQHF. The CDR3 DNA is TGTGCCAGCAGCTTAAACGGGGTTCTCAATCAGCCCCAGCATTTT.

This chain connects TRBV9 to TRBJ2-2; D not certain. The germline V gene has CDR1 SGDLS and CDR2 YYNGEE. Between the trimmed V and J ends, which lost 4 bases and 6 bases, there was a span of 7 bases. This CDR3 region has 12 residues. The CDR3 spells CASSPSAGELFF. CDR3 sequence (DNA): TGTGCCAGCAGCCCCTCGGCCGGGGAGCTGTTTTTT.

The chain couples TRBV4-3 to TRBJ1-2, with no clear D. The CDR3 loop spans 9 amino acids. V lost 6 bases and J 8 bases, leaving 4 bases between the germline ends. Germline values: CDR1 LGHNA, CDR2 YSLEER. CDR3 DNA: TGCGCCAGCAGAGGCGGCTACACCTTC. It is translated as CASRGGYTF.